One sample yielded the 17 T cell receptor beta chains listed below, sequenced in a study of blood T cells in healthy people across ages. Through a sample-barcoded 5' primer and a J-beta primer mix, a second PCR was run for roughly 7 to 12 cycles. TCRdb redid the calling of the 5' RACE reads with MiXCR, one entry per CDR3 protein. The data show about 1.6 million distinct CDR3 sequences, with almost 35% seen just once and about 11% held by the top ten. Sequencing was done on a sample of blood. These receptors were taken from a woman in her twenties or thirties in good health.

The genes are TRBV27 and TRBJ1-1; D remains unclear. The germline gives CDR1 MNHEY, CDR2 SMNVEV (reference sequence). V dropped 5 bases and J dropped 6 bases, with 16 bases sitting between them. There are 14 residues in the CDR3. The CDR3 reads CASSPGWMGAEAFF. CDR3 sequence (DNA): TGTGCCAGCAGTCCCGGATGGATGGGCGCTGAAGCTTTCTTT.

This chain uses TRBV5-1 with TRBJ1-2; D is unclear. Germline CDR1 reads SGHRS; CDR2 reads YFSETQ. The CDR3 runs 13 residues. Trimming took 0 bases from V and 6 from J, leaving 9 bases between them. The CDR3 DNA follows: TGCGCCAGCAGCTTGGTGCTTGGGGATGGCTACACCTTC. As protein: CASSLVLGDGYTF. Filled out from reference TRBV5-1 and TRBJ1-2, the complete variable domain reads KAGVTQTPRYLIKTRGQQVTLSCSPISGHRSVSWYQQTPGQGLQFLFEYFSETQRNKGNFPGRFSGRQFSNSRSEMNVSTLELGDSALYLCASSLVLGDGYTFGSGTRLTVV.

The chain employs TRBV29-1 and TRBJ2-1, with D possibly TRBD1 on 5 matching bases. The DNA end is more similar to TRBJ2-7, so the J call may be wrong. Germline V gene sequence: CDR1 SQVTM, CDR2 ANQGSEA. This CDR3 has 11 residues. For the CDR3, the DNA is TGCAGCGTGGACATATACAATGAGCAGTACTTC. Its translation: CSVDIYNEQYF.

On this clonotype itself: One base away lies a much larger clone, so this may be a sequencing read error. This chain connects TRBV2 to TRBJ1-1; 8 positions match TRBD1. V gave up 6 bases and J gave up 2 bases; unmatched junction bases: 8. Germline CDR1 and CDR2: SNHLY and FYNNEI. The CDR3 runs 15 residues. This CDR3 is CASSHGQGINTEAFF. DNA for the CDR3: TGTGCCAGCAGCCATGGACAGGGTATAAACACTGAAGCTTTCTTT.

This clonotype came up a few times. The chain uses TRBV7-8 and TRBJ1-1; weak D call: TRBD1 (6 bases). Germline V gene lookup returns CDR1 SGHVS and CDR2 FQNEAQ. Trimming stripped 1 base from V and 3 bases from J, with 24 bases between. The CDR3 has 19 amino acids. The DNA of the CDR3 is TGTGCCAGCAGCTTAGTTGGTCTTGGTCAGGGAGGGGGATACACTGAAGCTTTCTTT. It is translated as CASSLVGLGQGGGYTEAFF.

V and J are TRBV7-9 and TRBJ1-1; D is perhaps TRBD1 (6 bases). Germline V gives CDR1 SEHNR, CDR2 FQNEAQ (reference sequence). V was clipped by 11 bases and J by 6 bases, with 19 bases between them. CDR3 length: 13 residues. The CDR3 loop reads CAGGAAVGAEAFF. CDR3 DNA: TGTGCCGGGGGGGCAGCAGTTGGCGCTGAAGCTTTCTTT. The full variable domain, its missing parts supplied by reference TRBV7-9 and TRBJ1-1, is DTGVSQNPRHKITKRGQNVTFRCDPISEHNRLYWYRQTLGQGPEFLTYFQNEAQLEKSRLLSDRFSAERPKGSFSTLEIQRTEQGDSAMYLCAGGAAVGAEAFFGQGTRLTVV.

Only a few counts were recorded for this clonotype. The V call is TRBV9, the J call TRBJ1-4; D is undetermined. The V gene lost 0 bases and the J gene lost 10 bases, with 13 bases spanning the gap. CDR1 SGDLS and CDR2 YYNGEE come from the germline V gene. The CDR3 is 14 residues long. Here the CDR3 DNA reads TGTGCCAGCAGCGTAGTCGCGGATAGAGGAAAACTGTTTTTT. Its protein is CASSVVADRGKLFF.

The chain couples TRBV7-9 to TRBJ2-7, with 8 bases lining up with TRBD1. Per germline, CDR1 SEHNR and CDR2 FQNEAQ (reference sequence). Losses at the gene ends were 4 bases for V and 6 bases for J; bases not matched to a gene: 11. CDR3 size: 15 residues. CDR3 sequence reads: CASSYRSRTGPEQYF. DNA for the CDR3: TGTGCCAGCAGCTACCGCTCGCGGACAGGGCCCGAGCAGTACTTC.

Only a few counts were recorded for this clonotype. The CDR3 nucleotides are TGTGCCAGCAGCGTAGTTGCGGGAGGTTTAGGGAATGAGCAGTTCTTC. Protein product: CASSVVAGGLGNEQFF. The V gene is TRBV9, the J gene TRBJ2-1; 8 nucleotides match TRBD2. The V gene's germline CDR1 is SGDLS and CDR2 YYNGEE. CDR3 length: 16 amino acids. J lost 7 bases, V lost 0 bases, and 9 bases had no gene match.

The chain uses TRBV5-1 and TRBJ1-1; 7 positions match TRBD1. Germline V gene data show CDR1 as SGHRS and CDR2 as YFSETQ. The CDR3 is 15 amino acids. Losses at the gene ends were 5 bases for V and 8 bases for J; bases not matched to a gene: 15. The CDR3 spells CASSYILGGDSEAFF. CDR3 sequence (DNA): TGCGCCAGCAGTTACATCCTCGGGGGGGACAGCGAAGCTTTCTTT.

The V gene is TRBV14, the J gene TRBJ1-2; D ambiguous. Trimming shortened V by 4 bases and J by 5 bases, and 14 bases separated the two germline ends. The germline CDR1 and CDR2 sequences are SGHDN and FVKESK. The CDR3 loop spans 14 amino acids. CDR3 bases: TGTGCCAGCAGCCCGCAACCGGGAGCGTATGGCTACACCTTC. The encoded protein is CASSPQPGAYGYTF.

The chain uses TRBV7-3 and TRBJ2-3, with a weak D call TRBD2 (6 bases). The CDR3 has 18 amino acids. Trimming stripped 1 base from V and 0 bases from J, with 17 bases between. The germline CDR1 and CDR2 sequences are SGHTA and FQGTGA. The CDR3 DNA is TGTGCCAGCAGCTTAAAGGTCATTAGCGGTCCTAGCACAGATACGCAGTATTTT. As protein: CASSLKVISGPSTDTQYF. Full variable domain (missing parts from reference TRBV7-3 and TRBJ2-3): GAGVSQTPSNKVTEKGKYVELRCDPISGHTALYWYRQSLGQGPEFLIYFQGTGAADDSGLPNDRFFAVRPEGSVSTLKIQRTERGDSAVYLCASSLKVISGPSTDTQYFGPGTRLTVL.

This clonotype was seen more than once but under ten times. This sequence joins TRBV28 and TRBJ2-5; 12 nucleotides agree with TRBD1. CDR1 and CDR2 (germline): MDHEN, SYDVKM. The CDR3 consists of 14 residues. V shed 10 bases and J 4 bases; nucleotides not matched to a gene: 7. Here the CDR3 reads CAIRDRGQRETQYF. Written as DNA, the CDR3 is TGTGCCATCCGGGACAGGGGGCAGCGAGAGACCCAGTACTTC.

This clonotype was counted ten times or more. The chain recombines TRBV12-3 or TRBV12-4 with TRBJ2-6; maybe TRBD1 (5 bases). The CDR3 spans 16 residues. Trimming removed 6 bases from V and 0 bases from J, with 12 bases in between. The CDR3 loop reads CASRGREYSGANVLTF. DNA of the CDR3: TGTGCCAGCAGAGGCAGGGAATACTCTGGGGCCAACGTCCTGACTTTC.

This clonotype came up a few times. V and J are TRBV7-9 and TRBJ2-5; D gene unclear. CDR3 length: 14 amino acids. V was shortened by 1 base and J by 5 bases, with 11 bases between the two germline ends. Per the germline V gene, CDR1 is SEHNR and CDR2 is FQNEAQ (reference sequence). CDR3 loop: CASSLGEELETQYF. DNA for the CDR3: TGTGCCAGCAGCTTAGGCGAGGAGCTGGAGACCCAGTACTTC.

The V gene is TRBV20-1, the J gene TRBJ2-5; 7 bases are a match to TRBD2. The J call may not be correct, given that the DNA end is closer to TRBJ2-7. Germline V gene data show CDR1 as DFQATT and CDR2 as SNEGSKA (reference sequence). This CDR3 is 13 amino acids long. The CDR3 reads CSVERDSTYEQYF. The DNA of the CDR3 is TGCAGTGTCGAGCGGGACTCGACCTACGAGCAGTACTTC.

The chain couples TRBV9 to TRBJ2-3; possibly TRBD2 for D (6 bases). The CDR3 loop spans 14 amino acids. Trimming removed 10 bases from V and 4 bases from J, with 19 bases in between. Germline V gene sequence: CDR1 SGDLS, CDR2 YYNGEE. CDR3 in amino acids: CASNPYGGADTQYF. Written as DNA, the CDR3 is TGTGCCTCCAACCCCTACGGCGGGGCAGATACGCAGTATTTT.